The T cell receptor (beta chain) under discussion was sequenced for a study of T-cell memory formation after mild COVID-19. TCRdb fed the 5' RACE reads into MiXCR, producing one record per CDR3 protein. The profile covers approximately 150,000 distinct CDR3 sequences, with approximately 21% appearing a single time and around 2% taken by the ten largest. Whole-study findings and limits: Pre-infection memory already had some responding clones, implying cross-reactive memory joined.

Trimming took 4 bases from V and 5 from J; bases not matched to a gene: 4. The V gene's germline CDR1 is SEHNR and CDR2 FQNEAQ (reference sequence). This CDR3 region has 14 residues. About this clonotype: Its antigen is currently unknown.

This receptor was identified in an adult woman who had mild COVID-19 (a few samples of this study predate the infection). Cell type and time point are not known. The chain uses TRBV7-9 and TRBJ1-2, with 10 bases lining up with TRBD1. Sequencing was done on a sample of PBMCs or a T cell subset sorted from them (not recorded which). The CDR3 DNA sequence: TGTGCCAGCAGCTCGACAGGGGGCCGGTATGGCTACACCTTC. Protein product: CASSSTGGRYGYTF.